This T cell receptor (beta chain) was profiled in a study of shared clonotypes between healthy human individuals. Study-wide findings and caveats: Only blood was sampled; tissue repertoires likely differ.

Selected positively for CCR7 and CD45RO-negative, naive CD8 cells excluded terminally differentiated effector memory CD45RA+ cells. About this clone: Its antigen is not known.

The CDR3 has 14 residues. Trimming removed 2 bases at V and 2 bases at J, with 7 bases between. Germline values: CDR1 SNHLY, CDR2 FYNNEI. Using approximately 200 ng DNA, 25,000 to 35,000 T cell genomes, the sorted-subset replicate PCRs were run. Clones were sequenced by immunoSEQ multiplex PCR, and TCRdb holds only the in-frame ones, with some missing. Among millions of clones, about 95% were seen once, and the ten largest hold around 1.1%. The sample taken for sequencing was naive CD8+ T cells sorted from blood. The origin of this receptor is a man aged 18-30 years in good health. This chain connects TRBV2 to TRBJ1-5, with D possibly being TRBD1 (5 bases). CDR3 amino acids: CASSETGGNQPQHF. CDR3 bases: TGTGCCAGCAGTGAAACGGGGGGCAATCAGCCCCAGCATTTT.